This entry concerns a single T cell receptor (beta chain). Antigen specificity is unknown. This sample was included in a study of shared clonotypes between healthy human individuals. On the study more broadly: Three plates each covered CD4 naive and memory; CD8 naive two, CD8 memory one.

Sorted-subset replicate PCR reactions were performed with about 190 ng DNA, corresponding to tens of thousands of T cell genomes. The repertoire was sequenced with immunoSEQ multiplex PCR; TCRdb's copy has only in-frame clones and lacks some. This sample has 1.5 million to 2.5 million clones, with less than 95% found just once. Study findings and constraints: Represented genetic and exposure-history diversity was restricted by having few donors.

The naive CD8 fraction comprised CD45RO-negative cells positively selected for CCR7 and excluded terminally differentiated effector memory CD45RA+ cells. This CDR3 is 12 amino acids long. In germline, CDR1 is SGHRS, CDR2 YFSETQ. Between the trimmed V and J ends, which lost 2 bases and 10 bases, there was a span of 7 bases. The clonotype originates from a young man in good health. V is TRBV5-1 and J is TRBJ1-6, with D uncertain. Specimen: naive CD8+ T cells sorted from blood. The CDR3 is CASSFSGSPLHF. CDR3 nucleotides: TGCGCCAGCAGCTTTTCCGGGTCACCCCTCCACTTT.